This TCR beta chain was sequenced during a study of PD-1 blockade in classical Hodgkin lymphoma. This clone appeared once. TCRdb's copy holds only in-frame clones and misses some; the assay was immunoSEQ multiplex PCR. The data contain 30,000 or so clones, around 77% of them singletons. Time point in this sample: cycle 4 day 1 (C4D1), after around six weeks of nivolumab. Every patient had relapsed following autologous stem cell transplantation, and cohorts differed in brentuximab vedotin exposure. Classification of best responses gave complete response, partial response or progressive disease. The sample was peripheral blood mononuclear cells (PBMCs), taken before the fourth cycle of nivolumab. The source is a human donor with classical Hodgkin lymphoma.

The CDR3 DNA is TGTGCCAGTAGTATATCCGGGACAGGAATTGGTCAGCCCCAGCATTTT. Translation: CASSISGTGIGQPQHF. The chain is built from TRBV19 and TRBJ1-5; 8 bases line up with TRBD1. V lost 2 bases to trimming and J lost 6 bases; unmatched junction nucleotides: 9. The length of the CDR3 is 16 residues. The germline V gene has CDR1 LNHDA and CDR2 SQIVND (reference sequence).